This T cell receptor (beta chain) was captured by sequencing in a study of T cells after yellow fever vaccination. Deletions cut 5 bases from V and 2 bases from J, with 17 bases between. Germline CDR1 reads MNHEY; CDR2 reads SVGAGI. The CDR3 consists of 16 residues. Each CDR3 protein is one row after TCRdb ran MiXCR on the 5' RACE reads. The sample lists around 320,000 distinct CDR3 sequences; over 8.5% were seen once. The input for sequencing was CD4+ T cells sorted from PBMCs, taken 45 days after the yellow fever booster vaccination. The rearrangement joins TRBV6-5 to TRBJ2-3; D possibly corresponds to TRBD2 (7 bases). This receptor was identified in a man younger than 30 who received the YFV17D yellow fever vaccine. The chain's CDR3 is CASSPRAGAHTDTQYF. Written as DNA, the CDR3 is TGTGCCAGCAGTCCCCGCGCGGGGGCACACACAGATACGCAGTATTTT.